This TCR beta chain was captured in a study of long-term antiretroviral therapy in people with HIV. The run of the v3.0 immunoSEQ assay was at survey level. 40,000-50,000 T-cell genomes per sample were the sequencing target. TCRdb's copy holds only in-frame clones and misses some; the assay was immunoSEQ multiplex PCR. The sample has 25,000 to 30,000 clones, about 86% seen once. Trimming cost V 3 bases and J 3 bases, with 12 bases left between them. CDR3 length: 15 residues. CDR1 SGHVS and CDR2 FNYEAQ come from the germline V gene. The source was unsorted PBMCs, collected 2.7 years after starting antiretroviral therapy. The chain is built from TRBV7-6 and TRBJ1-3; D ambiguous. The TCR comes from a man in his forties or fifties with HIV. The CDR3 here is CASSFTPILGNTIYF. The CDR3 nucleotides are TGTGCCAGCAGCTTTACCCCAATACTTGGAAACACCATATATTTT. The full variable domain, its missing parts supplied by reference TRBV7-6 and TRBJ1-3, is GAGVSQSPRYKVTKRGQDVALRCDPISGHVSLYWYRQALGQGPEFLTYFNYEAQQDKSGLPNDRFSAERPEGSISTLTIQRTEQRDSAMYRCASSFTPILGNTIYFGEGSWLTVV.